The rows below give T cell receptor beta chains drawn from one sample of a study of persistence of HIV-infected CD4 T cells. The method was immunoSEQ multiplex PCR; TCRdb's version includes in-frame clones alone and lacks a portion of them. The sample consists of just over 40,000 clones, around 82% of them appearing once. For these TCRs, the target antigens are not known. The sample in question was CD4+ T cells sorted from PBMCs after approximately 19-hour stimulation, obtained from a patient who received antiretroviral therapy. These receptors were obtained from an adult man with HIV who was CMV-seropositive. CDR3s include the opening cysteine and the closing phenylalanine or tryptophan. D genes are given only for firm matches. Clone size is given for some rows only: seen once, a few or many times, or a class if the clone is expanded.

V	size	J	D	CDR3	DNA
TRBV6-1	few	TRBJ1-1	-	CASSRNTEAFF	TGTGCCAGCAGCCGGAACACTGAAGCTTTCTTT
TRBV14	-	TRBJ1-2	-	CASSHSPGITTF	TGTGCCAGCAGCCACAGCCCGGGGATAACCACCTTC
TRBV7-9	-	TRBJ2-4	TRBD1	CASSLGQGVAKNIQYF	TGTGCCAGCAGCCTGGGACAGGGGGTAGCCAAAAACATTCAGTACTTC
TRBV19	-	TRBJ2-1	TRBD2	CASSMGLAGAEQFF	TGTGCCAGTAGTATGGGACTAGCGGGGGCGGAGCAGTTCTTC
TRBV25-1	-	TRBJ1-1	TRBD1	CASSDWGQGARWNTEAFF	TGTGCCAGCAGTGATTGGGGACAGGGGGCGAGATGGAACACTGAAGCTTTCTTT
TRBV7-8	-	TRBJ1-1	-	CASTLVPLNTEAFF	TGTGCCAGCACCCTCGTCCCCCTGAACACTGAAGCTTTCTTT
TRBV4-1	-	TRBJ1-1	-	CASSQERQGITEAFF	TGCGCCAGCAGCCAAGAAAGGCAGGGGATCACTGAAGCTTTCTTT
TRBV3-1/TRBV3-2	-	TRBJ2-5	-	CASRQGETQYF	TGTGCCAGCAGGCAGGGTGAGACCCAGTACTTC
TRBV30	-	TRBJ2-5	-	CAWSVLDVWETQYF	TGTGCCTGGAGTGTATTGGACGTTTGGGAGACCCAGTACTTC
TRBV4-1	-	TRBJ2-5	-	CASSQVKENQYF	TGCGCCAGCAGCCAAGTAAAGGAAAACCAGTACTTC
TRBV5-1	-	TRBJ2-1	-	CASSFLSEQFF	TGCGCCAGCAGCTTCCTGAGTGAGCAGTTCTTC
TRBV6-1	-	TRBJ2-3	-	CASSESPPSSTRTDTQYF	TGTGCCAGCAGTGAATCGCCCCCTTCTAGCACCCGCACAGATACGCAGTATTTT
TRBV4-1	-	TRBJ1-1	-	CASSQDPWGSEAFF	TGCGCCAGCAGCCAAGATCCCTGGGGCAGTGAAGCTTTCTTT
TRBV3-1/TRBV3-2	few	TRBJ2-7	TRBD1	CASSQGGQKVYEQYF	TGTGCCAGCAGCCAAGGGGGACAGAAGGTTTACGAGCAGTACTTC
TRBV18	-	TRBJ2-7	TRBD2	CASSRIAGGYEQYF	TGTGCCAGCTCACGCATAGCGGGGGGCTACGAGCAGTACTTC
TRBV5-5	medium-sized	TRBJ2-7	-	CASSFEAGNTYEQYF	TGTGCCAGCAGCTTCGAAGCAGGGAATACCTACGAGCAGTACTTC
TRBV19	few	TRBJ2-1	-	CASSIDKQIYEQFF	TGTGCCAGTAGTATAGATAAGCAGATCTATGAGCAGTTCTTC
TRBV10-3	once	TRBJ2-2	TRBD2	CAISDSSGRAGELFF	TGTGCCATCAGTGACAGTAGCGGGAGGGCCGGGGAGCTGTTTTTT
TRBV6-5	-	TRBJ2-1	-	CASRRDFPAYNEQFF	TGTGCCAGCAGGCGGGACTTTCCGGCCTACAATGAGCAGTTCTTC
TRBV7-3	once	TRBJ2-1	-	CASSLDGGSGEQFF	TGTGCCAGCAGCCTGGATGGGGGCTCTGGTGAGCAGTTCTTC
TRBV30	-	TRBJ2-3	TRBD2	CAWSSWTSGNTDTQYF	TGTGCCTGGAGTTCCTGGACTAGCGGGAACACAGATACGCAGTATTTT
TRBV19	-	TRBJ1-5	-	CASSIPYSNQPQHF	TGTGCCAGTAGTATCCCATATAGCAATCAGCCCCAGCATTTT
TRBV27	-	TRBJ2-1	-	CASSLGDDSYNEQFF	TGTGCCAGCAGTCTGGGGGACGACTCCTACAATGAGCAGTTCTTC
TRBV7-2	-	TRBJ1-1	-	CASRWGLTNTEAFF	TGTGCCAGCAGGTGGGGGCTTACGAACACTGAAGCTTTCTTT
TRBV30	-	TRBJ2-7	-	CAWSRGTLRGEQYF	TGTGCCTGGAGTCGTGGGACTTTAAGGGGGGAGCAGTACTTC
TRBV3-1/TRBV3-2	-	TRBJ1-2	TRBD1	CASSPTGVQDYGYTF	TGTGCCAGCAGCCCGACAGGGGTACAGGACTATGGCTACACCTTC
TRBV19	-	TRBJ1-2	-	CASSIGFFNYGYTF	TGTGCCAGTAGTATAGGTTTCTTTAACTATGGCTACACCTTC
TRBV7-2	-	TRBJ2-7	-	CASSLAPSLEQYF	TGTGCCAGCAGCTTAGCTCCGTCTCTCGAGCAGTACTTC
TRBV7-6	few	TRBJ2-5	TRBD1	CASSPQTGGTETQYF	TGTGCCAGCAGCCCCCAGACAGGGGGCACAGAGACCCAGTACTTC
TRBV27	-	TRBJ2-5	-	CASSPRTIQETQYF	TGTGCCAGCAGTCCCCGTACGATCCAAGAGACCCAGTACTTC
TRBV5-6	-	TRBJ2-3	-	CASSLVGGQGGNTQYF	TGTGCCAGCAGCTTGGTTGGGGGGCAAGGGGGTAATACGCAGTATTTT
TRBV18	-	TRBJ1-2	-	CASSADIYGYTF	TGTGCCAGCTCAGCCGACATCTATGGCTACACCTTC
TRBV7-6	-	TRBJ2-2	-	CASSSDRLAGELFF	TGTGCCAGCAGCTCGGACAGACTGGCCGGGGAGCTGTTTTTT
TRBV10-3	-	TRBJ2-1	TRBD1	CASSDRGLGDEQFF	TGTGCCTCAAGCGACAGGGGGCTGGGTGATGAGCAGTTCTTC
TRBV10-3	few	TRBJ1-2	-	CAISLNPSGYTF	TGTGCCATCAGTTTAAACCCTAGTGGCTACACCTTC
TRBV5-4	-	TRBJ1-5	-	CASSFGGGGNQPQHF	TGTGCCAGCAGCTTTGGTGGGGGGGGCAATCAGCCCCAGCATTTT
TRBV3-1/TRBV3-2	-	TRBJ2-2	TRBD1	CASSRPGTGSNTGELFF	TGTGCCAGCAGTCGTCCCGGGACAGGGTCGAACACCGGGGAGCTGTTTTTT
TRBV7-2	-	TRBJ1-4	-	CASTLGLENEKLFF	TGTGCCAGCACCTTGGGACTGGAAAATGAAAAACTGTTTTTT
TRBV6-4	-	TRBJ1-2	TRBD1	CASSDPMTTGTGVEGYTF	TGTGCCAGCAGTGACCCGATGACCACCGGGACAGGGGTTGAGGGCTACACCTTC
TRBV19	-	TRBJ1-2	-	CASSMQVTYGYTF	TGTGCCAGTAGTATGCAGGTAACCTATGGCTACACCTTC
TRBV20-1	-	TRBJ2-1	-	CSAESYNEQFF	TGCAGTGCTGAGAGCTACAATGAGCAGTTCTTC
TRBV20-1	-	TRBJ1-1	-	CSASRGARTEAFF	TGCAGTGCTAGTAGGGGGGCGAGGACTGAAGCTTTCTTT
TRBV10-3	-	TRBJ1-2	-	CAISRQYGYTF	TGTGCCATCAGTCGACAGTATGGCTACACCTTC
TRBV19	-	TRBJ2-1	TRBD1	CASSIRATGGGRYNEQFF	TGTGCCAGTAGTATTCGTGCGACAGGGGGAGGTCGCTACAATGAGCAGTTCTTC
TRBV27	-	TRBJ1-4	-	CASSSTRTVGNEKLFF	TGTGCCAGCAGTTCGACACGGACAGTAGGGAATGAAAAACTGTTTTTT
TRBV18	once	TRBJ2-5	TRBD2	CASSPGLAGRQETQYF	TGTGCCAGCTCACCAGGACTAGCGGGGCGGCAAGAGACCCAGTACTTC
TRBV9	-	TRBJ2-1	TRBD1	CASSAAGQGALGEQFF	TGTGCCAGCAGCGCGGCGGGACAGGGGGCGTTGGGTGAGCAGTTCTTC
TRBV7-2	once	TRBJ2-3	TRBD2	CASSLGRNADTQYF	TGTGCCAGCAGCCTCGGGAGGAACGCAGATACGCAGTATTTT
TRBV11-1	few	TRBJ1-1	-	CASRAGQIKNTEAFF	TGTGCCAGCAGGGCTGGACAAATAAAGAACACTGAAGCTTTCTTT
TRBV12-3/TRBV12-4	-	TRBJ2-5	-	CASSPARETQYF	TGTGCCAGCAGTCCGGCGCGAGAGACCCAGTACTTC
TRBV11-3	-	TRBJ1-1	TRBD1	CASSKGTGRFTFF	TGTGCCAGCAGCAAGGGGACAGGCCGCTTTACTTTCTTT
TRBV24-1	few	TRBJ1-5	-	CATSDRRKSNQPQHF	TGTGCCACCAGTGATCGACGTAAAAGCAATCAGCCCCAGCATTTT